This T cell receptor beta chain comes out of a study of CD8 T cells in Susac syndrome. Sequencing of TCR beta covered CD8+ and CD4+ T cells obtained from blood. The CD8+ and CD4+ T cells were isolated magnetically using a negative isolation approach, whereas the TEMRA cells were enriched by FACS. Reverse transcription of about 0.5 to 1 ug RNA was carried out with random hexamers. The TCR beta CDR3 was amplified by immunoSEQ multiplex PCR across 54 Vbeta, 13 Jbeta. TCRdb recomputed calls from the immunoSEQ multiplex PCR reads with MiXCR, one row per CDR3 protein. The sample includes about 430,000 distinct CDR3 sequences, approximately 89% seen only once; the top ten take 0.09% to 0.15%. CDR3 length: 17 residues. The germline V gene encodes CDR1 MDHEN and CDR2 SYDVKM. J was trimmed by 5 bases and V by 3 bases; bases with no gene match: 13.

The clonotype comes from a human donor with multiple sclerosis. The chain recombines TRBV28 with TRBJ2-3; 8 positions agree with TRBD2. Sequenced input: CD8+ T cells from PBMCs. CDR3 in amino acids: CASSFNLAGPAEDTQYF. CDR3 DNA: TGTGCCAGCAGTTTTAATCTAGCGGGCCCTGCTGAAGATACGCAGTATTTT. The complete variable domain, with remaining parts taken from reference TRBV28 and TRBJ2-3, reads DVKVTQSSRYLVKRTGEKVFLECVQDMDHENMFWYRQDPGLGLRLIYFSYDVKMKEKGDIPEGYSVSREKKERFSLILESASTNQTSMYLCASSFNLAGPAEDTQYFGPGTRLTVL.